This T cell receptor beta chain is from a study of T cells in Graves' hyperthyroidism and ophthalmopathy. Researchers took RNA transcripts and amplified the TCR beta CDR3 regions from them. Initially, a first-round RT-PCR of the TCR CDR3 employed the HTBI primer set. TCRdb reprocessed the multiplex PCR reads via MiXCR and lists one record per CDR3 protein. The sample lists approximately 620,000 distinct CDR3 sequences; approximately 15% were seen once. Germline V gene data show CDR1 as DFQATT and CDR2 as SNEGSKA (reference sequence). CDR3 size: 12 residues. Trimming cost V 6 bases and J 4 bases, with 11 bases left between them. This clonotype occurred many times.

The sample was blood. The chain carries TRBV20-1 and TRBJ2-3, with D tentatively TRBD1 or TRBD2 (5 bases each). This TCR was sampled from a woman in her 30s with Graves' hyperthyroidism that later progressed to Graves' ophthalmopathy. The CDR3 sequence is CSAPLGADTQYF. The CDR3 DNA reads as TGCAGTGCCCCCCTGGGGGCAGATACGCAGTATTTT.